The next 13 T cell receptor beta chains were all read from a single sample in a study of cytomegalovirus exposure and HLA in healthy donors. A multiplex PCR was run with 60 Vbeta primers and 13 Jbeta primers. The repertoire was sequenced with immunoSEQ multiplex PCR; TCRdb's copy has only in-frame clones and lacks some. The sample includes about 150,000 clones, about 82% of them seen just once. Sequenced: PBMCs. These receptors were obtained from a female donor in good health and CMV-seropositive.

The gene calls are TRBV2 and TRBJ2-7, with D uncertain. Germline V lookup: CDR1 SNHLY, CDR2 FYNNEI. The CDR3 runs to 15 residues. The germline V and J ends were trimmed by 3 bases and 0 bases, with 12 bases remaining between them. CDR3 in DNA: TGTGCCAGCAGTGATGAGACTCCGAGCTCCTACGAGCAGTACTTC. Translating gives CASSDETPSSYEQYF.

This clone has just a few counts. The rearrangement joins TRBV19 to TRBJ2-7; perhaps TRBD2 as D (5 bases). V lost 4 bases to trimming and J lost 3 bases, with 13 bases between them. Germline V gene sequence: CDR1 LNHDA, CDR2 SQIVND (reference sequence). The CDR3 spans 14 residues. The CDR3 sequence is CASSNGGDYYEQYF. CDR3 DNA: TGTGCCAGTAGTAATGGAGGAGACTACTACGAGCAGTACTTC.

The V and J genes are TRBV6-1 and TRBJ1-2; 7 bases are shared with TRBD1. Losses at the gene ends were 6 bases for V and 5 bases for J; bases not matched to a gene: 6. This CDR3 comprises 13 residues. In germline, CDR1 is MNHNS, CDR2 SASEGT. The CDR3 DNA reads as TGTGCCAGCAGCCCGGGACAGATTTATGGCTACACCTTC. Its translation is CASSPGQIYGYTF.

This chain joins TRBV29-1 and TRBJ1-5; D unresolved. Germline assignment: CDR1 SQVTM and CDR2 ANQGSEA. This CDR3 has 14 amino acids. The V end lost 4 bases, the J end lost 0 bases, and 10 bases lay between the germline ends. The CDR3: CSVATTNSNQPQHF. The CDR3 DNA reads as TGCAGCGTTGCCACAACAAATAGCAATCAGCCCCAGCATTTT.

The genes are TRBV30 and TRBJ1-6; TRBD1 aligns across 9 bases. Germline lookup yields CDR1 GTSNPN and CDR2 SVGIG (reference sequence). The CDR3 loop spans 16 amino acids. Unmatched junction bases numbered 9, after V lost 3 bases and J lost 6 bases. The CDR3 sequence: CAWRDQQGAFNSPLHF. CDR3 coding DNA: TGTGCCTGGAGAGATCAACAGGGGGCGTTTAATTCACCCCTCCACTTT.

Here the CDR3 DNA reads TGTGCCTGGAGTAACGGCGGTGGAAACACCATATATTTT. This gives the protein CAWSNGGGNTIYF. The rearrangement links TRBV30 to TRBJ1-3; D gene uncertain. The CDR3 contains 13 residues. Germline CDR1 GTSNPN, CDR2 SVGIG (reference sequence). Trimming removed 2 bases from V and 3 bases from J, with 8 bases in between.

The chain recombines TRBV27 with TRBJ2-7, with D unresolved. The germline V gene encodes CDR1 MNHEY and CDR2 SMNVEV (reference sequence). Trimming removed 5 bases from V and 1 base from J, with 12 bases in between. The length of the CDR3 is 14 residues. The CDR3 protein is CASSPNRGSYEQYF. CDR3 DNA sequence: TGTGCCAGCAGTCCGAATCGCGGTTCCTACGAGCAGTACTTC.

V gene TRBV11-2 combines with J gene TRBJ2-1; 11 nucleotides agree with TRBD2. The germline gives CDR1 SGHAT, CDR2 FQNNGV. This CDR3 has 17 residues. V was clipped by 5 bases and J by 3 bases; unmatched bases: 9. Here the CDR3 reads CASSQPGTSGLYNEQFF. The CDR3 DNA is TGTGCCAGCAGCCAACCCGGGACTAGCGGACTCTACAATGAGCAGTTCTTC.

The rearrangement links TRBV23-1 to TRBJ2-3; 9 nucleotides align to TRBD2. TRBV23-1 is recorded as an ORF, its role being uncertain. J was trimmed by 3 bases and V by 0 bases; bases with no gene match: 7. The length of the CDR3 is 17 residues. Here the CDR3 DNA reads TGCGCCAGCAGTCAATCTGTTCCAGCGGGGGGAACAGATACGCAGTATTTT. It is translated as CASSQSVPAGGTDTQYF.

The chain carries TRBV6-6 and TRBJ2-5; unclear D gene. The J call may be wrong; the DNA end is better matched by TRBJ2-7. Germline V gives CDR1 MNHNY, CDR2 SVGAGI (reference sequence). The CDR3 contains 12 residues. CDR3 nucleotides: TGTGCCAGCAGCCGACAAAGCTACGAGCAGTACTTC. Its protein is CASSRQSYEQYF.

The chain combines TRBV12-5 with TRBJ2-3; D gene ambiguous. The germline gives CDR1 LGHNT, CDR2 FRNRAP. The CDR3 is 13 residues long. Trimming pared 2 bases from V and 4 bases from J, leaving 7 bases between. For the CDR3, the DNA is TGTGCTAGTGGTTTGAACCGGGCAGATACGCAGTATTTT. Translated, it gives CASGLNRADTQYF.

The V call is TRBV12-5, the J call TRBJ2-5, with TRBD2 matching 8 bases. The CDR3 sequence is 19 residues long. Germline V lookup: CDR1 LGHNT, CDR2 FRNRAP. With 0 bases clipped from V and 2 bases from J, the junction kept 14 bases outside the gene matches. The CDR3 is CASGLVHLHVGRGQETQYF. CDR3 nucleotides: TGTGCTAGTGGTTTGGTACATCTTCACGTCGGGAGGGGGCAAGAGACCCAGTACTTC.

The CDR3 region has the DNA TGTGCCAGCAAGGACAGTTTGAACACTGAAGCTTTCTTT. Translation gives CASKDSLNTEAFF. J is TRBJ1-1 and V is TRBV6-5, with D possibly being TRBD1 (6 bases). The ends were cut back, 7 bases at V and 0 bases at J, with 9 bases in the middle. Germline-derived CDR1 and CDR2 are MNHEY and SVGAGI. The CDR3 runs to 13 residues.